This TCR beta chain was retrieved from a study of blood T cells in healthy people across ages. The use of a sample-barcoded 5' primer and a J-beta primer mix characterized a second PCR of about 7 to 12 cycles. MiXCR, run by TCRdb on the 5' RACE reads, gives a single entry per CDR3 protein. The sample lists about 730,000 distinct CDR3 sequences, roughly 41% seen once, with under 25% in the top ten. Notes on the study in general: Observed TCR beta diversity per million T cells went down as age went up. This fall followed a roughly linear course with age.

Looked up from germline, CDR1 is DFQATT and CDR2 is SNEGSKA (reference sequence). CDR3 length: 13 residues. About this clonotype itself: Its antigen is still unknown.

The sample was blood. This clonotype was obtained from a woman between 55 and 75 years old in good health. This sequence joins TRBV20-1 and TRBJ2-5, with 11 bases lining up with TRBD1. The J call is doubtful: the DNA matches TRBJ2-7 better. The CDR3 loop reads CSAGQGAVFEQYF. CDR3 nucleotides: TGCAGTGCTGGACAGGGGGCGGTCTTCGAGCAGTACTTC.